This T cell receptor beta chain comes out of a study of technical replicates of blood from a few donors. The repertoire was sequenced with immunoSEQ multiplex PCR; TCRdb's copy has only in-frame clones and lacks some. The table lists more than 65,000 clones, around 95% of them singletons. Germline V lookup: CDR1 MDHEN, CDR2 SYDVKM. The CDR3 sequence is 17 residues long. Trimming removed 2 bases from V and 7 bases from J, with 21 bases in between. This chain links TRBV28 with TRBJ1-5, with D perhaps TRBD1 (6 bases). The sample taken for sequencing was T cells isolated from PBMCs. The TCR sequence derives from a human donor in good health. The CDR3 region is CASSLGPTTGSRQPQHF. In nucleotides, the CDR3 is TGTGCCAGCAGTTTAGGGCCCACTACAGGGTCCAGACAGCCCCAGCATTTT. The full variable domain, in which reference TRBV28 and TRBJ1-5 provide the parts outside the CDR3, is DVKVTQSSRYLVKRTGEKVFLECVQDMDHENMFWYRQDPGLGLRLIYFSYDVKMKEKGDIPEGYSVSREKKERFSLILESASTNQTSMYLCASSLGPTTGSRQPQHFGDGTRLSIL.